The source of this T cell receptor (beta chain) is a study of early T cells in non-severe SARS-CoV-2 infection. Study-wide background: Sequencing of unsorted whole blood was done on bulk RNA, leaving chains unpaired.

Study-level results: Sequences matched to VDJdb favored anti-spike CD8 responses, while private and CD4 specificities were missed.

The CDR3 covers 13 residues. In germline, CDR1 is DFQATT, CDR2 SNEGSKA (reference sequence). Attachment of unique molecular identifiers was made to individual cDNA molecules. TCRdb re-analysed the 5' RACE reads in MiXCR, keeping a single row per CDR3 protein. The sample contains tens of thousands of distinct CDR3 sequences, approximately 12% of which appear only once. As to this clonotype: What it binds is not known.

V is TRBV20-1 and J is TRBJ1-5, with no clear D. The sample consisted of whole blood, taken at baseline. The sequence was obtained from an adult who was a healthcare worker with PCR-confirmed SARS-CoV-2 infection or an uninfected control (not recorded which). The DNA of the CDR3 is TGCAGCCCCCTGGTAGTCAGAACACAGCCCCAGCATTTT. Residues: CSPLVVRTQPQHF.